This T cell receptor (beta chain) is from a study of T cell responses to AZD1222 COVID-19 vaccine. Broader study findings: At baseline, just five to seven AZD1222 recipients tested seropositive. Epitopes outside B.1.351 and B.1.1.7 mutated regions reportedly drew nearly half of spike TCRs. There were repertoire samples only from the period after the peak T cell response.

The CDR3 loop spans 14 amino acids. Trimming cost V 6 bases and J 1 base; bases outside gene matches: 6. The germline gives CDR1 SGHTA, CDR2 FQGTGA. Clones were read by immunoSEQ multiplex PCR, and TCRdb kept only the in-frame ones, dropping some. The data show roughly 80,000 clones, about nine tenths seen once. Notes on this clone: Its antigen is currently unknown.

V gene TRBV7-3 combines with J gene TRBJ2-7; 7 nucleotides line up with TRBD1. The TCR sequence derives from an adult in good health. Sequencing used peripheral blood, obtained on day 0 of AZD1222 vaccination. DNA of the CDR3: TGTGCCAGCAGTCCTCGGGACAGTTCCTACGAGCAGTACTTC. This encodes CASSPRDSSYEQYF.